Listed below are T cell receptor beta chains from one sample, sequenced in a study of T cells expressing NK-cell markers. TCRdb reworked the 5' RACE reads into one entry per CDR3 protein, no DNA. The listing contains a few hundred thousand distinct CDR3 sequences. The sequenced sample was blood T cells: a sorted CD56 or NKG2C T cell subset, CD4+ or CD8+ T cells, or bulk PBMC T cells (not recorded which). The receptors here all came from a man aged 18 to 35 in good health. The CDR3 runs from the conserved cysteine through the conserved F or W.

V	J	CDR3
TRBV4-2	TRBJ2-3	CASSQSGLPTDTQYF
TRBV11-3	TRBJ2-3	CASSSHLAGGPNGSDF
TRBV7-2	TRBJ1-2	CASSPPRGNYGYTF
TRBV29-1	TRBJ2-1	CSVEDFIGNPYNEQFF
TRBV11-1	TRBJ2-1	CASSLRWTNEQFF
TRBV20-1	TRBJ2-2	CSASELVNTGELFF
TRBV6-5	TRBJ2-1	CASSYPSSTGGPANEQFF
TRBV5-1	TRBJ1-1	CASMRDRDNTEAFF
TRBV11-2	TRBJ2-2	CASSTRGTGTVGELFF
TRBV3-1	TRBJ1-6	CASSQLGGFTYNSPLHF
TRBV18	TRBJ1-3	CASSPRQGNLPRSGNTIYF
TRBV7-2	TRBJ1-5	CASSAGTGSQPQHF
TRBV16	TRBJ2-1	CASSQGLKNPKAYNEQFF
TRBV20-1	TRBJ2-2	CSARVGLAGNTGELFF
TRBV12-3/TRBV12-4	TRBJ1-1	CASSPPLQINTEAFF
TRBV7-2	TRBJ2-7	CASSLDIGDGEQYF
TRBV7-9	TRBJ2-1	CASSLEDRGLTYEQFF
TRBV29-1	TRBJ1-1	CSVEGGGEAFF
TRBV12-3/TRBV12-4	TRBJ1-6	CASGGGQGDSPLHF
TRBV6-5	TRBJ2-1	CASSPGTGALFF